This T cell receptor (beta chain) was identified during a study of T cells after yellow fever vaccination. Findings and caveats of the study: Though it reached lower strength, the secondary response hit its peak faster, day 5 versus 15.

TCRdb reprocessed the 5' RACE reads via MiXCR and lists one record per CDR3 protein. The table lists 200,000 to 300,000 distinct CDR3 sequences, approximately 3.5% of them singletons, with about 19% in the top ten. This clonotype occurred many times. Its antigen is undetermined. There are 15 residues in the CDR3. V was clipped by 3 bases and J by 3 bases, with 12 bases between them. Germline CDR1 and CDR2: SGHTA and FQGNSA. The TCR sequence derives from a man in his late teens or twenties who received the YFV17D yellow fever vaccine. This specimen was PBMCs, taken 15 days after the yellow fever booster vaccination. The chain has TRBV7-2 and TRBJ1-5; D is perhaps TRBD1 (6 bases). CDR3 amino acids: CASSFSGQNNQPQHF. CDR3 nucleotide sequence: TGTGCCAGCAGCTTTTCGGGACAAAACAATCAGCCCCAGCATTTT. The full variable domain, with the rest looked up from reference TRBV7-2 and TRBJ1-5, is GAGVSQSPSNKVTEKGKDVELRCDPISGHTALYWYRQSLGQGLEFLIYFQGNSAPDKSGLPSDRFSAERTGGSVSTLTIQRTQQEDSAVYLCASSFSGQNNQPQHFGDGTRLSIL.